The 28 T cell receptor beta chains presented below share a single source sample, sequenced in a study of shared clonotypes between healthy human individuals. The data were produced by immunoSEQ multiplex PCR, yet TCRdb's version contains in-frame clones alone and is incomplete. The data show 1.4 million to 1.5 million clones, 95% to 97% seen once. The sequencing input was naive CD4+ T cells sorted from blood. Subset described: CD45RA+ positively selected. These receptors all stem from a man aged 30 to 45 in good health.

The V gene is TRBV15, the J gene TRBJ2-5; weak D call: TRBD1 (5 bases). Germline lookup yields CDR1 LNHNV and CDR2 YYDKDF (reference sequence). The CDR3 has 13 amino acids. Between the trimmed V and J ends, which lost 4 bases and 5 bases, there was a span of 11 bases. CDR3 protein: CATSTDSWETQYF. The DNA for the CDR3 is TGTGCCACCAGCACCGACAGTTGGGAGACCCAGTACTTC.

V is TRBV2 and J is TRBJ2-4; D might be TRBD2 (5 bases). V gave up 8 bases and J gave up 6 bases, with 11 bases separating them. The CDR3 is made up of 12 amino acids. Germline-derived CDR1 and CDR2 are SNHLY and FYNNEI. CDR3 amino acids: CASDDYGNIQYF. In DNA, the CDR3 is TGTGCCAGCGACGACTACGGAAACATTCAGTACTTC. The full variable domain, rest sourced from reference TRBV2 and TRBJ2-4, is EPEVTQTPSHQVTQMGQEVILRCVPISNHLYFYWYRQILGQKVEFLVSFYNNEISEKSEIFDDQFSVERPDGSNFTLKIRSTKLEDSAMYFCASDDYGNIQYFGAGTRLSVL.

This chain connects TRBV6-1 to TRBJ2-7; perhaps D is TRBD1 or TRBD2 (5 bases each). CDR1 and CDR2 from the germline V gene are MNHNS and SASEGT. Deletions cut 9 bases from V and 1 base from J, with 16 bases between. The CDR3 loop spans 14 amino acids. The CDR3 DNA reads TGTGCCAGTCAAGGGACCCATGCGTCCTACGAGCAGTACTTC. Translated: CASQGTHASYEQYF.

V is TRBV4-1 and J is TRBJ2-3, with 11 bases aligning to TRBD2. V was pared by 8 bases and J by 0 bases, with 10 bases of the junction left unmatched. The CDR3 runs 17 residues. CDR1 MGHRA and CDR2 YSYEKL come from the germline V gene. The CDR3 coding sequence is TGCGCCAGCTACAACACGGGGACTAGCGGAAGCACAGATACGCAGTATTTT. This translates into CASYNTGTSGSTDTQYF.

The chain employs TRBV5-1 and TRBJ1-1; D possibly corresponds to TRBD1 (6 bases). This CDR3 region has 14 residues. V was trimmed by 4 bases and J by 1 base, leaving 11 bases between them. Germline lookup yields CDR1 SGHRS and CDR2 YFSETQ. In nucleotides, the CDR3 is TGCGCCAGCAGCGCGGGACAACAGAACACTGAAGCTTTCTTT. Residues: CASSAGQQNTEAFF.

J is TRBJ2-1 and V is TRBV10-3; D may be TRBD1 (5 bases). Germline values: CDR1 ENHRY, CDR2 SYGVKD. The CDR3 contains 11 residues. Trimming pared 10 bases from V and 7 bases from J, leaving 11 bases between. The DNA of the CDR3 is TGTGCCAACGGCAGGGCTAATGAGCAGTTCTTC. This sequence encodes CANGRANEQFF.

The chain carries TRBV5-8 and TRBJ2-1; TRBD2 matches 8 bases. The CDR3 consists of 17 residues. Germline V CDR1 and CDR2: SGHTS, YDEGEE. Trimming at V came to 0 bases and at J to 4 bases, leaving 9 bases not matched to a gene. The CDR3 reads CASSLGLSGRPYNEQFF. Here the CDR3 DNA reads TGTGCCAGCAGCTTGGGGCTGAGCGGGAGACCTTACAATGAGCAGTTCTTC.

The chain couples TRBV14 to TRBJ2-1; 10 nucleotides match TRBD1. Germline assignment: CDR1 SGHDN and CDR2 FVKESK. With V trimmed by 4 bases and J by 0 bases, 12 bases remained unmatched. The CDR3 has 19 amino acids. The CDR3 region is CASSRDRGPGIGSYNEQFF. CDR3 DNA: TGTGCCAGCAGCCGGGACAGGGGCCCTGGGATAGGCTCCTACAATGAGCAGTTCTTC. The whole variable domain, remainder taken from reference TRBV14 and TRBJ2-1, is EAGVTQFPSHSVIEKGQTVTLRCDPISGHDNLYWYRRVMGKEIKFLLHFVKESKQDESGMPNNRFLAERTGGTYSTLKVQPAELEDSGVYFCASSRDRGPGIGSYNEQFFGPGTRLTVL.

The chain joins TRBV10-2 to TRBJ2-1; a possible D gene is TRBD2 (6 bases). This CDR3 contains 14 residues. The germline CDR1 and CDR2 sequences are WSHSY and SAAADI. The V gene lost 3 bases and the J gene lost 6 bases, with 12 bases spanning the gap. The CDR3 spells CASSDLPSANEQFF. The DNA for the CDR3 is TGCGCCAGCAGTGATCTCCCTAGCGCCAATGAGCAGTTCTTC.

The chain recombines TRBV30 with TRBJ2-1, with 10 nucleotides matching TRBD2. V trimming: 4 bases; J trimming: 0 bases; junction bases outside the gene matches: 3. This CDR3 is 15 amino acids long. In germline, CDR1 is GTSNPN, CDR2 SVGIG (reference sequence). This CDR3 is CAWTASGSSYNEQFF. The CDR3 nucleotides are TGTGCCTGGACCGCTAGCGGGAGCTCCTACAATGAGCAGTTCTTC.

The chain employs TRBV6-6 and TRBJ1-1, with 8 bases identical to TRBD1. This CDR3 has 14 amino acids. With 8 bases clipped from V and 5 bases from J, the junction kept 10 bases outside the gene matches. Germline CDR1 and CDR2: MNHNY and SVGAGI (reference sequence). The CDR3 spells CASSPGGLGTEAFF. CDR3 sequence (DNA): TGTGCCAGCTCCCCAGGGGGCCTGGGGACTGAAGCTTTCTTT.

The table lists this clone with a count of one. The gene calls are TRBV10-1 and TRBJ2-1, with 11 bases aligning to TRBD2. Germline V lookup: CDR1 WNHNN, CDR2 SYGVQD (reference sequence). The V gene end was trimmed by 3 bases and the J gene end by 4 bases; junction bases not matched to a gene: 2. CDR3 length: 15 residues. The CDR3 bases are TGCGCCAGCAGTGACCTAGCGGGGGGTTACAATGAGCAGTTCTTC. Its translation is CASSDLAGGYNEQFF.

The CDR3 nucleotides are TGTGCCAGTAGTAATACCCTTTACAATGAGCAGTTCTTC. Translating gives CASSNTLYNEQFF. The rearrangement links TRBV19 to TRBJ2-1; D gene unclear. Trimming cost V 4 bases and J 4 bases, with 8 bases left between them. The CDR3 totals 13 residues. Germline CDR1 reads LNHDA; CDR2 reads SQIVND (reference sequence). Full variable domain (rest looked up from reference TRBV19 and TRBJ2-1): DGGITQSPKYLFRKEGQNVTLSCEQNLNHDAMYWYRQDPGQGLRLIYYSQIVNDFQKGDIAEGYSVSREKKESFPLTVTSAQKNPTAFYLCASSNTLYNEQFFGPGTRLTVL.

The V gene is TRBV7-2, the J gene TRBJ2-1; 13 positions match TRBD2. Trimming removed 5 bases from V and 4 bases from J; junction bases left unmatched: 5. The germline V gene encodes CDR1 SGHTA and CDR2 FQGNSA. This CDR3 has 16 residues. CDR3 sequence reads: CASSMGLAGRYNEQFF. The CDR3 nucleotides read TGTGCCAGCAGCATGGGACTAGCGGGACGTTACAATGAGCAGTTCTTC.

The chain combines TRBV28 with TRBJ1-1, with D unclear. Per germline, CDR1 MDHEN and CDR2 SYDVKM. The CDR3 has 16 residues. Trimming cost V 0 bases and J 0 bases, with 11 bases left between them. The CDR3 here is CASSLWVGSMNTEAFF. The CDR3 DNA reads TGTGCCAGCAGTTTATGGGTGGGGTCGATGAACACTGAAGCTTTCTTT.

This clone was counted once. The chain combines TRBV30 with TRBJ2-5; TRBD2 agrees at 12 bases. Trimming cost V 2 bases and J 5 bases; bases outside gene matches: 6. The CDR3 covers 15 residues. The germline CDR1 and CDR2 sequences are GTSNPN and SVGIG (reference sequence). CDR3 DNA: TGTGCCTGGAGTTTCGGGACTAGCGGGTCGGAGACCCAGTACTTC. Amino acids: CAWSFGTSGSETQYF.

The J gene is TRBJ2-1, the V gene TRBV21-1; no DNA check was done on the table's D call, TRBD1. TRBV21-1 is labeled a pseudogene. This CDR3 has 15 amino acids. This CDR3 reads CASSTSGDRSNEQFF. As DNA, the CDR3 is TGTGCCAGCAGCACCTCTGGGGACAGGAGCAATGAGCAGTTCTTC.

CDR3 coding DNA: TGTGCCAGCAGCCTGGGGACCGAGGTATCCTACACCTTC. Protein sequence: CASSLGTEVSYTF. This rearrangement joins TRBV5-6 to TRBJ1-2; D is possibly TRBD1 (5 bases). V lost 4 bases and J 10 bases, leaving 17 bases between the germline ends. Germline V gives CDR1 SGHDT, CDR2 YYEEEE. This CDR3 is built from 13 residues.

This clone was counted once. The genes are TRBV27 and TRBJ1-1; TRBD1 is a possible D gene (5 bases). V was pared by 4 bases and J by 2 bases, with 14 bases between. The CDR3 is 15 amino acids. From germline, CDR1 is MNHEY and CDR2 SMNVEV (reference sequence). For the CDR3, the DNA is TGTGCCAGCAGTTGGGCTCGGACAATCAACACTGAAGCTTTCTTT. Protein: CASSWARTINTEAFF.

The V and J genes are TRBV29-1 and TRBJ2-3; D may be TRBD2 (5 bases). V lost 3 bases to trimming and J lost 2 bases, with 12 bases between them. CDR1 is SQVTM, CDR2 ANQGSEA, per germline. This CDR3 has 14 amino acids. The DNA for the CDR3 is TGCAGCGTTGAGAGTAGCGACTTCACAGATACGCAGTATTTT. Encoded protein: CSVESSDFTDTQYF.

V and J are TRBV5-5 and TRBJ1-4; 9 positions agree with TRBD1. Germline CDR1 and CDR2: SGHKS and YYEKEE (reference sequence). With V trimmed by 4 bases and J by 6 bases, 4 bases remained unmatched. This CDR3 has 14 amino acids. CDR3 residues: CASSPDRGDEKLFF. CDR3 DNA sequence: TGTGCCAGCAGCCCCGACAGGGGGGATGAAAAACTGTTTTTT.

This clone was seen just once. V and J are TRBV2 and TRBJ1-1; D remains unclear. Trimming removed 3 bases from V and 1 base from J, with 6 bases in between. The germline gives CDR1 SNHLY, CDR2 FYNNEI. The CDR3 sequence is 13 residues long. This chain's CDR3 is CASSDRRNTEAFF. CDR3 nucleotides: TGTGCCAGCAGTGACAGGCGGAACACTGAAGCTTTCTTT.

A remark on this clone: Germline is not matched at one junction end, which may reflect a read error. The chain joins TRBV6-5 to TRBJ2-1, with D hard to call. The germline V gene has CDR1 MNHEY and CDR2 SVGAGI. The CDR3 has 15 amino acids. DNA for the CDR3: TGTGCCAGCAGGTACTCTTTGAGCTCCTACAATGAGCAGTTCTTC. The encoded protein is CASRYSLSSYNEQFF.

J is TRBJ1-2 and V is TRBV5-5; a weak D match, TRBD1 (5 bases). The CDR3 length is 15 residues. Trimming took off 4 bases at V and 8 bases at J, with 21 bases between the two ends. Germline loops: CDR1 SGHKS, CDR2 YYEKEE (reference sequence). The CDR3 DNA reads TGTGCCAGCAGCCTAACCGGGACGGAGGATTTGGGCTACACCTTC. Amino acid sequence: CASSLTGTEDLGYTF.

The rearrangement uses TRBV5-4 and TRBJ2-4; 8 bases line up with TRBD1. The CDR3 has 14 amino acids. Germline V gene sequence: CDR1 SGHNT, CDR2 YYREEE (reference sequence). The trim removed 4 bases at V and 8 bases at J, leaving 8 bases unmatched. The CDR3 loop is CASSVDRDGYIQYF. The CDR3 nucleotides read TGTGCCAGCAGCGTGGACAGGGACGGGTACATTCAGTACTTC.

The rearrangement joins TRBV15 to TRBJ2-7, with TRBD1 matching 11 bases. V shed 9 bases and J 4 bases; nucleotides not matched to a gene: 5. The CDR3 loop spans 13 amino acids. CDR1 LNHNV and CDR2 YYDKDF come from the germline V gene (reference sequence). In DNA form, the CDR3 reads TGTGCCACTGCGGACAGGGGGCTATACGAGCAGTACTTC. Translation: CATADRGLYEQYF.

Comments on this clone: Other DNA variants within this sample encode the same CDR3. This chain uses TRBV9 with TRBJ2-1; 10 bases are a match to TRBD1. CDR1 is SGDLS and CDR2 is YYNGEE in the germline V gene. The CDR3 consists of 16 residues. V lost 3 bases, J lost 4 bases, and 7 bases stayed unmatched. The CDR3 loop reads CASSATGTGAYNEQFF. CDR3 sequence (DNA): TGTGCCAGCAGCGCAACCGGGACAGGGGCTTACAATGAGCAGTTCTTC.

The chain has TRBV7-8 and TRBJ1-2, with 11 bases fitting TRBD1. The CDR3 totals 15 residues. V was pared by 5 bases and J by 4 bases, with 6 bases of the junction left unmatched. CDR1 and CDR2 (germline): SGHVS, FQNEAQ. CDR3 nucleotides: TGTGCCAGCAGCAGACCGGGACAGGGGGTCTATGGCTACACCTTC. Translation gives CASSRPGQGVYGYTF.